One T cell receptor beta chain is described in this entry. Its antigen remains unidentified. The sample belongs to a study of blood T cells in healthy people across ages. Findings of the study overall: Aged donors had fewer naive CD4+ cells and lower diversity than long-lived donors.

A sample-barcoded 5' primer and a J-beta primer mix were used in a second PCR of about 6 to 11 cycles. MiXCR, applied by TCRdb to the 5' RACE reads, yields one record per CDR3 protein. This sample has 750,000 to 850,000 distinct CDR3 sequences, with roughly 25% found just once. The germline gives CDR1 SEHNR, CDR2 FQNEAQ (reference sequence). V lost 5 bases, J lost 3 bases, and 19 bases lay in between. The length of the CDR3 is 16 residues. These records were also assigned to another study, of T cells of mothers and their children. That source adds: Each mother gave over 8.5 million TCR beta CDR3 reads; each child, several million. No T cell clones of persistent microchimeric origin were detected.

The chain combines TRBV7-9 with TRBJ2-5; D uncertain. Material for sequencing was blood. The sequence was obtained from a boy aged 5-17 years in good health. The CDR3 DNA is TGTGCCAGCAGCGGAGAAGGGTGGCGAGGCGAAGAGACCCAGTACTTC. It encodes CASSGEGWRGEETQYF.